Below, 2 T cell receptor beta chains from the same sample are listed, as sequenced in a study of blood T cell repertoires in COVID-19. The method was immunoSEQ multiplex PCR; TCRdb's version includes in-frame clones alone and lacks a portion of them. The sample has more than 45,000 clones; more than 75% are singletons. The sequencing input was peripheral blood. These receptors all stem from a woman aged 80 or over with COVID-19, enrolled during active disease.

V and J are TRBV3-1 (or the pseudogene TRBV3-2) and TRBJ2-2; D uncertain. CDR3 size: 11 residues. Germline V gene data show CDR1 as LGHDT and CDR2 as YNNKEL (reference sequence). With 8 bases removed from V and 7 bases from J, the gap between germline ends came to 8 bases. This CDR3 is CASHRSGELFF. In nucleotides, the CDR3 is TGTGCCAGCCATCGGAGCGGGGAGCTGTTTTTT.

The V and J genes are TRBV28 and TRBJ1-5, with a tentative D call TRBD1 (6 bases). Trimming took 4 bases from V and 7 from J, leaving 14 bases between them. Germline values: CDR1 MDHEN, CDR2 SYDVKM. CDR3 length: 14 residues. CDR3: CASSSPGVRQPQHF. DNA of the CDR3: TGTGCCAGCAGTTCACCAGGGGTTAGACAGCCCCAGCATTTT. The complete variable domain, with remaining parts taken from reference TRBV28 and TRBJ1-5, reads DVKVTQSSRYLVKRTGEKVFLECVQDMDHENMFWYRQDPGLGLRLIYFSYDVKMKEKGDIPEGYSVSREKKERFSLILESASTNQTSMYLCASSSPGVRQPQHFGDGTRLSIL.